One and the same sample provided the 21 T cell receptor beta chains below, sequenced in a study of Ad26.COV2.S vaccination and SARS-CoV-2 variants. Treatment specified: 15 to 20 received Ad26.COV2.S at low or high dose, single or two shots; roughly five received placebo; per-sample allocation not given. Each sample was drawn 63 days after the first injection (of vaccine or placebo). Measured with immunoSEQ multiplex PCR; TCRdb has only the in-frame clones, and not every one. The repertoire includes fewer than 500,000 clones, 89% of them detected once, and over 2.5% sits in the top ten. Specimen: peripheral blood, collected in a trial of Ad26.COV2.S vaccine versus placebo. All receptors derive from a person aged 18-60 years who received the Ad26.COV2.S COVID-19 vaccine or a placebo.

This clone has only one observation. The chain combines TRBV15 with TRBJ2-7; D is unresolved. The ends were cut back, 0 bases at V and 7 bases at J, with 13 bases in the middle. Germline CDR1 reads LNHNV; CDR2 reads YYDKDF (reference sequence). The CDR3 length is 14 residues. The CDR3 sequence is CATSRERAIREQYV. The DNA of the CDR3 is TGTGCCACCAGCAGAGAAAGGGCCATCCGGGAGCAGTACGTC.

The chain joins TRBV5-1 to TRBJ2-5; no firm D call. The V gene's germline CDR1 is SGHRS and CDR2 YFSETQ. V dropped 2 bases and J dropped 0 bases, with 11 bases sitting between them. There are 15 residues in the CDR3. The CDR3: CASSLMDGNQETQYF. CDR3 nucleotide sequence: TGCGCCAGCAGCTTAATGGACGGAAACCAAGAGACCCAGTACTTC. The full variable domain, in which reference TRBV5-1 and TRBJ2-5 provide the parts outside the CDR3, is KAGVTQTPRYLIKTRGQQVTLSCSPISGHRSVSWYQQTPGQGLQFLFEYFSETQRNKGNFPGRFSGRQFSNSRSEMNVSTLELGDSALYLCASSLMDGNQETQYFGPGTRLLVL.

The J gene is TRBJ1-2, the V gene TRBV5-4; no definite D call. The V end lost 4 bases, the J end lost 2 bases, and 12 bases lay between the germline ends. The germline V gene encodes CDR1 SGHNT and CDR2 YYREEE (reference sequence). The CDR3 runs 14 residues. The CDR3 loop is CASSPTGENYGYTF. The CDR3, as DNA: TGTGCCAGCAGCCCTACCGGGGAGAACTATGGCTACACCTTC. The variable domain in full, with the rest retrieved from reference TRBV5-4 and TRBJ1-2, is ETGVTQSPTHLIKTRGQQVTLRCSSQSGHNTVSWYQQALGQGPQFIFQYYREEENGRGNFPPRFSGLQFPNYSSELNVNALELDDSALYLCASSPTGENYGYTFGSGTRLTVV.

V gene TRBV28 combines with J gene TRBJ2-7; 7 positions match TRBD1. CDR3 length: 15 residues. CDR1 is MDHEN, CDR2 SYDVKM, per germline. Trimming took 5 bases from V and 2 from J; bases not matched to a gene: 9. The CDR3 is CASSGILTGTYEQYF. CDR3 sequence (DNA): TGTGCCAGCAGTGGCATTTTGACAGGGACCTACGAGCAGTACTTC.

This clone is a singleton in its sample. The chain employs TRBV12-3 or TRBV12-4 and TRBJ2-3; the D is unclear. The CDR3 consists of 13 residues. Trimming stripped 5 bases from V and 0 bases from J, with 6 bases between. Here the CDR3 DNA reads TGTGCCAGCAGTGCGGCTAGCACAGATACGCAGTATTTT. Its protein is CASSAASTDTQYF.

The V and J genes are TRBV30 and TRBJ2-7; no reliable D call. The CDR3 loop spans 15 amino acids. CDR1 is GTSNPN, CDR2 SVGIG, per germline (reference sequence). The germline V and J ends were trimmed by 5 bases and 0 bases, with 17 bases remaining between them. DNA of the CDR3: TGTGCCTGGGCCGTCTGGGTTCTTGACTCCTACGAGCAGTACTTC. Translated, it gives CAWAVWVLDSYEQYF.

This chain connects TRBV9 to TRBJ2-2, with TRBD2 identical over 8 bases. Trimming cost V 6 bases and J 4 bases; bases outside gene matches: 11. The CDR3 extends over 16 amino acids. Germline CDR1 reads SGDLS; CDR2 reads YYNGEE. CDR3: CASTKRIGGVTGELFF. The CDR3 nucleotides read TGTGCCAGCACTAAGCGGATCGGGGGGGTCACCGGGGAGCTGTTTTTT. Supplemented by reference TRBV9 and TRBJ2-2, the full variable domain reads DSGVTQTPKHLITATGQRVTLRCSPRSGDLSVYWYQQSLDQGLQFLIQYYNGEERAKGNILERFSAQQFPDLHSELNLSSLELGDSALYFCASTKRIGGVTGELFFGEGSRLTVL.

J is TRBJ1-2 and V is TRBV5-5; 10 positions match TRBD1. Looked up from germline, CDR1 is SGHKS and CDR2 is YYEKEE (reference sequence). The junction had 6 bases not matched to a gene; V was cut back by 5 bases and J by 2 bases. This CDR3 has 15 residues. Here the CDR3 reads CASRGPGQGNYGYTF. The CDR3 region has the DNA TGTGCCAGCAGGGGCCCGGGACAGGGGAACTATGGCTACACCTTC.

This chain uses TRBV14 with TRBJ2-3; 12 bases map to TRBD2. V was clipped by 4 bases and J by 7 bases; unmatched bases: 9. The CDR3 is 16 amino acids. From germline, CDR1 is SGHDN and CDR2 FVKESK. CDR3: CASSPLAGGNLYTQYF. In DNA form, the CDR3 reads TGTGCCAGCAGCCCACTAGCGGGAGGAAATTTGTATACGCAGTATTTT.

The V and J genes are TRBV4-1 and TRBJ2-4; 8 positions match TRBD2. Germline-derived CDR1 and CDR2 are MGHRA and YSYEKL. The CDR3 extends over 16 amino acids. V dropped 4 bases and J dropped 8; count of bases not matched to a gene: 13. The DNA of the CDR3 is TGCGCCAGCAGCCCGCTCTATGGATCGGGAGGGTACATTCAGTACTTC. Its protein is CASSPLYGSGGYIQYF.

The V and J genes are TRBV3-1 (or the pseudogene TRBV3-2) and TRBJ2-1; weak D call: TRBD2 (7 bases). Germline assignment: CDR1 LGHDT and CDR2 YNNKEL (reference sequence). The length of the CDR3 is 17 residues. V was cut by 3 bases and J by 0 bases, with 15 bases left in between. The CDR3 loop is CASSHPLAGASYNEQFF. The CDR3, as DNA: TGTGCCAGCAGCCATCCCCTCGCGGGGGCCTCCTACAATGAGCAGTTCTTC.

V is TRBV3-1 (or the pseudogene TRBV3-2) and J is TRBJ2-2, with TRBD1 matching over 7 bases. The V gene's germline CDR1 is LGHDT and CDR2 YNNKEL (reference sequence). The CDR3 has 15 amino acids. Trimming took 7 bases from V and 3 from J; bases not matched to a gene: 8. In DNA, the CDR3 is TGTGCCAGCAACTTAGGGGGCCCGGACACCGGGGAGCTGTTTTTT. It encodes CASNLGGPDTGELFF.

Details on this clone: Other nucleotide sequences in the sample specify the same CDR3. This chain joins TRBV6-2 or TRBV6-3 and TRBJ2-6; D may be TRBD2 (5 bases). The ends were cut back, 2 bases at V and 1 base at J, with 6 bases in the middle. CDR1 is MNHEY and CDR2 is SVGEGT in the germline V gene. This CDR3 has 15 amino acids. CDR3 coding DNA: TGTGCCAGCAGTTACGGAGGTTCTGGGGCCAACGTCCTGACTTTC. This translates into CASSYGGSGANVLTF.

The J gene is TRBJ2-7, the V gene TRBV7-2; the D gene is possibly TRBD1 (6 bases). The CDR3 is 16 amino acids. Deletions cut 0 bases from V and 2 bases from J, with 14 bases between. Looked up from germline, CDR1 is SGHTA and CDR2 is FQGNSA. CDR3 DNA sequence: TGTGCCAGCAGCTTAGCGGCGTCAGGGGTCGCCTACGAGCAGTACTTC. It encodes CASSLAASGVAYEQYF.

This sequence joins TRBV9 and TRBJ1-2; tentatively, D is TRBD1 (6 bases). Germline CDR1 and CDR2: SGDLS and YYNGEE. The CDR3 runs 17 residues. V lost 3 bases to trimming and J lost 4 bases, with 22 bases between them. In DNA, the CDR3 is TGTGCCAGCAGCGAATCCCGGACAGAGTCCTTCCCCTATGGCTACACCTTC. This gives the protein CASSESRTESFPYGYTF.

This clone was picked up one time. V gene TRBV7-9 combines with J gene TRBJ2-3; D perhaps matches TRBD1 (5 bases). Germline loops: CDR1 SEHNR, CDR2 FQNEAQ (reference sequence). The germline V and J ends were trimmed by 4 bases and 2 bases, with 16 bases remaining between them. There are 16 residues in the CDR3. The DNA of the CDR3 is TGTGCCAGCAGCTGGGGAAGTCCAGGGCTCACAGATACGCAGTATTTT. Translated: CASSWGSPGLTDTQYF.

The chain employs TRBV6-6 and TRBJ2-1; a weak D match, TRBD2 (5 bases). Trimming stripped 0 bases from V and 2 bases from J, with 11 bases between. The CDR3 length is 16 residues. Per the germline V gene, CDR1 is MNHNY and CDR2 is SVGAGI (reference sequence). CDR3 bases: TGTGCCAGCAGTTACTCGATTCCGGGGACCTACAATGAGCAGTTCTTC. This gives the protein CASSYSIPGTYNEQFF.

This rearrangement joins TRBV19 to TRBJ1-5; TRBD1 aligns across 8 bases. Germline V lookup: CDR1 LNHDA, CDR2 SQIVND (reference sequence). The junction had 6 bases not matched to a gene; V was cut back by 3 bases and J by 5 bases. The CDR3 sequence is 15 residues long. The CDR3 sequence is CASSMGRGPHQPQHF. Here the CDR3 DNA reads TGTGCCAGTAGTATGGGCAGGGGGCCCCATCAGCCCCAGCATTTT.

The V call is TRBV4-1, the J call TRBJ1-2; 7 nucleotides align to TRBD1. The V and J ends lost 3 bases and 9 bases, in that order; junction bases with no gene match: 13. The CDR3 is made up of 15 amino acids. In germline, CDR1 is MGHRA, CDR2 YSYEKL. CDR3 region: CASSHSTGEESCYTF. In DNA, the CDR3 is TGCGCCAGCAGCCACTCTACAGGGGAAGAGTCTTGCTACACCTTC.

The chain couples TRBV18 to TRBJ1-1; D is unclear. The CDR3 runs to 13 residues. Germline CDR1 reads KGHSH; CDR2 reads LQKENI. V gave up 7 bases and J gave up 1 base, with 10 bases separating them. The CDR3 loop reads CASLSLGNTEAFF. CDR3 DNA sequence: TGTGCCAGCTTATCGTTGGGGAACACTGAAGCTTTCTTT.

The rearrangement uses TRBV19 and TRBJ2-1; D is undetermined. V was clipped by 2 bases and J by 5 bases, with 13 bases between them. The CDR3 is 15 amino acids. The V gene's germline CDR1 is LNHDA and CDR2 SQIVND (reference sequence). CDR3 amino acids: CASSIYLTWDNEQFF. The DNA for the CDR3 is TGTGCCAGTAGTATATACCTAACTTGGGACAATGAGCAGTTCTTC. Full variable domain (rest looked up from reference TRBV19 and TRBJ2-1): DGGITQSPKYLFRKEGQNVTLSCEQNLNHDAMYWYRQDPGQGLRLIYYSQIVNDFQKGDIAEGYSVSREKKESFPLTVTSAQKNPTAFYLCASSIYLTWDNEQFFGPGTRLTVL.